Presented here are 5 T cell receptor beta chains from one specimen sequenced in a study of blood T cell repertoires in COVID-19. This table comes from immunoSEQ multiplex PCR, and its TCRdb copy is limited to in-frame clones, with some not included. Of 180,000 or so clones listed, around four fifths were seen once; the top ten hold approximately 4%. The sequenced material came from PBMCs or T cells enriched from blood (not recorded which). The receptors stem from a woman in her fifties or sixties in a cohort exposed to, infected with or recovered from COVID-19 (not recorded which).

This clone was seen just once. The chain has TRBV7-3 and TRBJ2-1; D gene uncertain. Germline values: CDR1 SGHTA, CDR2 FQGTGA. V was shortened by 5 bases and J by 9 bases, with 11 bases between the two germline ends. The length of the CDR3 is 12 residues. CDR3: CASSITTGEQFF. Written as DNA, the CDR3 is TGTGCCAGCAGCATTACCACCGGTGAGCAGTTCTTC.

This rearrangement joins TRBV10-2 to TRBJ2-7; TRBD2 matches at 15 bases. The CDR3 sequence is 14 residues long. The germline gives CDR1 WSHSY, CDR2 SAAADI. Germline trimming cut 6 bases from V and 5 bases from J; bases unmatched to any gene: 2. CDR3 in DNA: TGCGCCAGCAGCGGACTAGCGGGGGGGGACGAGCAGTACTTC. Translating gives CASSGLAGGDEQYF.

The chain is built from TRBV15 and TRBJ2-5; TRBD2 matches 13 bases. The CDR3 is 17 residues long. Losses at the gene ends were 3 bases for V and 0 bases for J; bases not matched to a gene: 4. CDR1 LNHNV and CDR2 YYDKDF come from the germline V gene (reference sequence). The CDR3 is CATSRTSGRTYQETQYF. The CDR3, as DNA: TGTGCCACCAGCAGGACTAGCGGGAGGACCTACCAAGAGACCCAGTACTTC.

V usage is TRBV6-2 or TRBV6-3 and J usage is TRBJ2-3; 10 bases align to TRBD2. J was trimmed by 2 bases and V by 6 bases; bases with no gene match: 11. The CDR3 runs 17 residues. Per the germline V gene, CDR1 is MNHEY and CDR2 is SVGEGT. The CDR3 DNA follows: TGTGCCAGCAGCTCCCCTACTAGCGGGGAGTTCACAGATACGCAGTATTTT. It yields the protein CASSSPTSGEFTDTQYF.

This clone has just one count. The gene calls are TRBV4-1 and TRBJ2-7, with 7 bases matching TRBD1. The germline gives CDR1 MGHRA, CDR2 YSYEKL. CDR3 length equals 14 residues. Trimming cost V 6 bases and J 4 bases; bases outside gene matches: 9. The CDR3 DNA is TGCGCCAGCAGTTCCGGGACAGTACCTTACGAGCAGTACTTC. Residues: CASSSGTVPYEQYF.